The present T cell receptor beta chain was sequenced within a study of early T cells in non-severe SARS-CoV-2 infection. TCRdb reanalysed the 5' RACE reads using MiXCR and keeps one entry per CDR3 protein. The sample shows fewer than 80,000 distinct CDR3 sequences, roughly 8.2% of them seen only once. The CDR3 has 13 residues. The V end lost 5 bases, the J end lost 3 bases, and 11 bases lay between the germline ends. Germline V gene data show CDR1 as SEHNR and CDR2 as FQNEAQ (reference sequence). This clonotype was seen only a few times. The rearrangement links TRBV7-9 to TRBJ2-7, with D hard to call. The clonotype was recovered from an adult who was a healthcare worker with PCR-confirmed SARS-CoV-2 infection or an uninfected control (not recorded which). Material: whole blood, obtained at baseline. Written as DNA, the CDR3 is TGTGCCAGCAGCCGAAGAGACGACTACGAGCAGTACTTC. Amino acids: CASSRRDDYEQYF. Complete variable domain (other parts from reference TRBV7-9 and TRBJ2-7): DTGVSQNPRHKITKRGQNVTFRCDPISEHNRLYWYRQTLGQGPEFLTYFQNEAQLEKSRLLSDRFSAERPKGSFSTLEIQRTEQGDSAMYLCASSRRDDYEQYFGPGTRLTVT.